This TCR beta chain emerged from a study of PD-1 blockade in classical Hodgkin lymphoma. Germline CDR1 and CDR2: SGHTA and FQGNSA. This CDR3 comprises 15 residues. Trimming removed 4 bases from V and 6 bases from J; junction bases left unmatched: 8. The table lists this clone with a few counts. Its specificity is not known. Study findings and constraints: There remain no defined causes for the repertoire differences, which possibly reflect disease activity or prior therapy. Those starting nivolumab under 1 year post-ASCT were excluded.

Every single patient, without exception, relapsed after autologous stem cell transplantation, and brentuximab vedotin exposure varied. Some clones are missing from TCRdb's copy, which holds only in-frame ones; the method was immunoSEQ multiplex PCR. The sample consists of 26,000 or so clones, around 70% of them appearing once. The chain combines TRBV7-2 with TRBJ2-1, with 8 bases lining up with TRBD1. This clonotype was obtained from a human donor with classical Hodgkin lymphoma. The material was peripheral blood mononuclear cells (PBMCs), obtained before the second cycle of nivolumab. The CDR3 nucleotides read TGTGCCAGCAGCTCCGACGGACAGGGCTTCAATGAGCAGTTCTTC. Translating it yields CASSSDGQGFNEQFF.